These 24 T cell receptor beta chains came from one sample sequenced in a study of early T cells in non-severe SARS-CoV-2 infection. One entry per CDR3 protein results from TCRdb running MiXCR on the 5' RACE reads. The data hold fewer than 120,000 distinct CDR3 sequences, with roughly an eighth observed a single time. The sequencing here drew on whole blood, taken at baseline. The receptors were sampled from an adult who was a healthcare worker with PCR-confirmed SARS-CoV-2 infection or an uninfected control (not recorded which).

This clonotype was recorded many times. The chain joins TRBV18 to TRBJ1-5, with a tentative D call TRBD1 (5 bases). V lost 4 bases to trimming and J lost 1 base, with 14 bases between them. CDR1 is KGHSH, CDR2 LQKENI, per germline. The CDR3 loop spans 16 amino acids. CDR3 DNA sequence: TGTGCCAGCTCACTGGGACGGGGAGGAAGCAATCAGCCCCAGCATTTT. It is translated as CASSLGRGGSNQPQHF.

This clonotype occurred many times. The CDR3 DNA follows: TGTGCCAGCAGTTCATTAGGCCGGGGGTCCCTCTATGGCTACACCTTC. Its translation: CASSSLGRGSLYGYTF. The genes are TRBV7-6 and TRBJ1-2, with a possible D match to TRBD1 (5 bases). With 6 bases removed from V and 4 bases from J, the gap between germline ends came to 21 bases. Germline CDR1 SGHVS, CDR2 FNYEAQ. The CDR3 is 16 residues long. The full variable domain, with the rest looked up from reference TRBV7-6 and TRBJ1-2, is GAGVSQSPRYKVTKRGQDVALRCDPISGHVSLYWYRQALGQGPEFLTYFNYEAQQDKSGLPNDRFSAERPEGSISTLTIQRTEQRDSAMYRCASSSLGRGSLYGYTFGSGTRLTVV.

The table lists this clonotype with a few counts. V and J are TRBV20-1 and TRBJ2-1; D is unclear. The CDR3 has 15 amino acids. The germline V gene has CDR1 DFQATT and CDR2 SNEGSKA (reference sequence). With 0 bases removed from V and 3 bases from J, the gap between germline ends came to 12 bases. The CDR3 DNA reads as TGCAGTGCTAGAGATGGCCAGCGCCGCTACAATGAGCAGTTCTTC. It yields the protein CSARDGQRRYNEQFF.

The table lists this clonotype with a few counts. The junction and the germline gene differ at one end; a read error may be behind it. The chain is built from TRBV7-7 and TRBJ2-3, with D perhaps matching TRBD2 (6 bases). CDR1 and CDR2 (germline): SSHAT, FNYEAQ (reference sequence). CDR3 size: 15 residues. CDR3 residues: CASSFGGEGTDTQYF. CDR3 sequence (DNA): TGTGCTAGCAGCTTCGGGGGAGAAGGCACAGATACGCAGTATTTT.

V and J are TRBV27 and TRBJ2-7; D not resolved. The germline V gene encodes CDR1 MNHEY and CDR2 SMNVEV (reference sequence). Trimming took 5 bases from V and 0 from J, leaving 8 bases between them. The CDR3 has 13 amino acids. In nucleotides, the CDR3 is TGTGCCAGCAGTCTGACCCTCTCCTACGAGCAGTACTTC. The encoded protein is CASSLTLSYEQYF.

This chain joins TRBV7-9 and TRBJ2-1; tentative D call: TRBD2 (7 bases). The germline CDR1 and CDR2 sequences are SEHNR and FQNEAQ (reference sequence). Trimming removed 5 bases from V and 3 bases from J, with 14 bases in between. The CDR3 has 15 residues. The CDR3 DNA reads as TGTGCCAGCAGCATAACAGGGACTATCTACAATGAGCAGTTCTTC. This gives the protein CASSITGTIYNEQFF.

The table lists this clonotype with a few counts. The V and J genes are TRBV4-1 and TRBJ1-6; D gene unclear. CDR3 length: 15 residues. Between the trimmed V and J ends, which lost 0 bases and 6 bases, there was a span of 9 bases. Germline V gene sequence: CDR1 MGHRA, CDR2 YSYEKL. CDR3 in DNA: TGCGCCAGCAGCCAAGACCTCCCGGTTAATTCACCCCTCCACTTT. Translation gives CASSQDLPVNSPLHF.

CDR3 in DNA: TGTGCCACCAGTGGGTGGGAAGCAGCGAATGAGCAGTTCTTC. This codes for CATSGWEAANEQFF. The V gene is TRBV24-1, the J gene TRBJ2-1; D gene ambiguous. From germline, CDR1 is KGHDR and CDR2 SFDVKD. The length of the CDR3 is 14 residues. The V end lost 5 bases, the J end lost 7 bases, and 14 bases lay between the germline ends.

The V gene is TRBV20-1, the J gene TRBJ2-4; 7 nucleotides align to TRBD2. The J segment lost 5 bases and the V segment lost 3 bases, leaving 10 bases of the junction unmatched. Looked up from germline, CDR1 is DFQATT and CDR2 is SNEGSKA (reference sequence). This CDR3 is 15 amino acids long. CDR3 sequence (DNA): TGCAGTGCTAGCTCGGGGGGAGTCGGACAAAACATTCAGTACTTC. This codes for CSASSGGVGQNIQYF.

There are many counts of this clonotype. The genes are TRBV13 and TRBJ1-3, with D uncertain. V was pared by 4 bases and J by 0 bases, with 4 bases between. From germline, CDR1 is PRHDT and CDR2 FYEKMQ (reference sequence). There are 13 residues in the CDR3. CDR3 sequence: CASSSYSGNTIYF. CDR3 in DNA: TGTGCCAGCAGCTCTTACTCTGGAAACACCATATATTTT.

The table lists this clonotype with a few counts. This chain joins TRBV6-5 and TRBJ1-6; possibly TRBD1 for D (5 bases). The CDR3 is 16 amino acids. Trimming cost V 7 bases and J 0 bases, with 13 bases left between them. Per the germline V gene, CDR1 is MNHEY and CDR2 is SVGAGI. The CDR3 DNA follows: TGTGCCAGCACCTTAGGGCAGGGCTCCTATAATTCACCCCTCCACTTT. This sequence encodes CASTLGQGSYNSPLHF.

The chain uses TRBV29-1 and TRBJ1-1; D unclear. V lost 3 bases and J lost 6, with 5 bases in between. Per germline, CDR1 SQVTM and CDR2 ANQGSEA. The CDR3 sequence is 10 residues long. The CDR3 bases are TGCAGCGTTGAGGGCGCTGAAGCTTTCTTT. It encodes CSVEGAEAFF.

The chain links TRBV2 to TRBJ1-1, with D possibly matching TRBD1 (5 bases). The ends were cut back, 4 bases at V and 4 bases at J, with 10 bases in the middle. The germline CDR1 and CDR2 sequences are SNHLY and FYNNEI. The CDR3 is 13 amino acids. The CDR3: CASSGAGSTEAFF. The CDR3 DNA follows: TGTGCCAGCAGTGGGGCAGGGAGCACTGAAGCTTTCTTT. Together with reference TRBV2 and TRBJ1-1, the CDR3 gives the full variable domain: EPEVTQTPSHQVTQMGQEVILRCVPISNHLYFYWYRQILGQKVEFLVSFYNNEISEKSEIFDDQFSVERPDGSNFTLKIRSTKLEDSAMYFCASSGAGSTEAFFGQGTRLTVV.

The V gene is TRBV13, the J gene TRBJ2-7, with D unclear. Germline V gene sequence: CDR1 PRHDT, CDR2 FYEKMQ (reference sequence). CDR3 size: 14 residues. Trimming took 2 bases from V and 0 from J, leaving 8 bases between them. In nucleotides, the CDR3 is TGTGCCAGCAGCTTAACGCGTTACTCCTACGAGCAGTACTTC. Protein product: CASSLTRYSYEQYF.

A few counts support this clonotype. This chain uses TRBV27 with TRBJ2-3; the match to TRBD2 covers 8 bases. Germline trimming cut 5 bases from V and 4 bases from J; bases unmatched to any gene: 8. The CDR3 is 15 amino acids. Germline lookup yields CDR1 MNHEY and CDR2 SMNVEV (reference sequence). CDR3 sequence (DNA): TGTGCCAGCAGTCAAAAGCGGGAGAGATCAGATACGCAGTATTTT. Protein product: CASSQKRERSDTQYF.

CDR3 protein: CASSLDRGYRYEQYF. As DNA, the CDR3 is TGTGCCAGCAGCTTAGACAGGGGGTATCGCTACGAGCAGTACTTC. The chain has TRBV7-9 and TRBJ2-7, with 8 bases matching TRBD1. V shed 1 base, J shed 3 bases, and the junction held 5 bases outside the gene matches. CDR3 size: 15 residues. Germline CDR1 and CDR2: SEHNR and FQNEAQ (reference sequence).

This clonotype was seen repeatedly, ten times or more. This chain uses TRBV29-1 with TRBJ2-7, with TRBD2 matching over 7 bases. CDR3 length equals 17 residues. In germline, CDR1 is SQVTM, CDR2 ANQGSEA. V dropped 6 bases and J dropped 0; count of bases not matched to a gene: 17. CDR3 region: CSVKGASGPKSSYEQYF. As DNA, the CDR3 is TGCAGCGTCAAAGGCGCTAGCGGTCCTAAAAGCTCCTACGAGCAGTACTTC.

This clonotype turned up a few times. The chain couples TRBV7-9 to TRBJ2-7; 9 bases align to TRBD2. J lost 0 bases, V lost 8 bases, and 8 bases had no gene match. This CDR3 is built from 15 residues. Germline CDR1 reads SEHNR; CDR2 reads FQNEAQ (reference sequence). The CDR3 loop reads CASGVTSGSSYEQYF. CDR3 bases: TGTGCCAGCGGGGTGACTAGCGGTAGCTCCTACGAGCAGTACTTC.

The genes are TRBV3-1 and TRBJ2-7; D perhaps matches TRBD1 (6 bases). Germline assignment: CDR1 LGHDT and CDR2 YNNKEL (reference sequence). Trimming removed 3 bases at V and 4 bases at J, with 10 bases between. The CDR3 loop spans 13 amino acids. The CDR3 DNA follows: TGTGCCAGCAGCCAGGCCGACAGGTACGAGCAGTACTTC. It yields the protein CASSQADRYEQYF.

This clonotype was observed many times. V usage is TRBV29-1 and J usage is TRBJ1-1; no firm D call. The CDR3 length is 13 residues. V was trimmed by 7 bases and J by 3 bases, leaving 15 bases between them. The germline CDR1 and CDR2 sequences are SQVTM and ANQGSEA. The CDR3 nucleotides read TGCAGCGGTGACGTGTCCGGAGACACTGAAGCTTTCTTT. Translating gives CSGDVSGDTEAFF. Full variable domain (outside the CDR3, taken from reference TRBV29-1 and TRBJ1-1): SAVISQKPSRDICQRGTSLTIQCQVDSQVTMMFWYRQQPGQSLTLIATANQGSEATYESGFVIDKFPISRPNLTFSTLTVSNMSPEDSSIYLCSGDVSGDTEAFFGQGTRLTVV.

This clonotype was observed a few times. J is TRBJ2-6 and V is TRBV3-2; the DNA was not used to check the table's D call, TRBD1. TRBV3-2 constitutes a pseudogene. CDR3 length: 17 amino acids. Written as DNA, the CDR3 is TGTGCCAGCAGCCAAGTCCCGGGACCTACCTTGGCCAACGTCCTGACTTTC. As protein: CASSQVPGPTLANVLTF.

V is TRBV12-5 and J is TRBJ1-1; D ambiguous. V lost 3 bases, J lost 0 bases, and 5 bases lay in between. CDR3 length equals 13 residues. CDR1 is LGHNT, CDR2 FRNRAP, per germline. CDR3 nucleotides: TGTGCTAGTGGTTTCATGCTGAACACTGAAGCTTTCTTT. Its protein is CASGFMLNTEAFF.

This clonotype was detected only a few times. The CDR3 coding sequence is TGTGCCAGCAGCCCCGGGACAGAATTTTCACCCCTCCACTTT. Protein: CASSPGTEFSPLHF. This rearrangement joins TRBV7-2 to TRBJ1-6; 7 nucleotides agree with TRBD1. The CDR3 spans 14 residues. Looked up from germline, CDR1 is SGHTA and CDR2 is FQGNSA. The ends lost 5 bases at V and 9 bases at J; junction bases unmatched: 7.

The sample holds a few counts of this clonotype. The chain combines TRBV11-2 with TRBJ2-5, with 11 bases fitting TRBD2. Germline-derived CDR1 and CDR2 are SGHAT and FQNNGV. V shed 5 bases and J 2 bases; nucleotides not matched to a gene: 10. This CDR3 is built from 17 residues. The CDR3 DNA reads as TGTGCCAGCAGCCTCGGCGCTAGCGGGGGGCAACAAGAGACCCAGTACTTC. This translates into CASSLGASGGQQETQYF.